These 22 T cell receptor beta chains originate from one sample sequenced in a study of blood T cell repertoires in COVID-19. The data were produced by immunoSEQ multiplex PCR, yet TCRdb's version contains in-frame clones alone and is incomplete. The table includes roughly 340,000 clones, approximately 89% detected once. Sequenced material: PBMCs or T cells enriched from blood (not recorded which). These receptor sequences come from a man aged 40-49 years in a cohort exposed to, infected with or recovered from COVID-19 (not recorded which).

The rearrangement joins TRBV7-4 to TRBJ2-7; the D is unclear. Deletions cut 3 bases from V and 0 bases from J, with 15 bases between. CDR3 length equals 16 residues. The V gene's germline CDR1 is SGHVT and CDR2 SQSDAQ. The CDR3, as DNA: TGTGCCAGCAGCTTGCCCTACCTACAGCTCTCCTACGAGCAGTACTTC. Residues: CASSLPYLQLSYEQYF.

The V call is TRBV11-2, the J call TRBJ1-1; D gene uncertain. This CDR3 is 14 amino acids long. Germline CDR1 SGHAT, CDR2 FQNNGV. The V gene lost 5 bases and the J gene lost 1 base, with 11 bases spanning the gap. CDR3 DNA: TGTGCCAGCAGCCGGAGTGGCCCGAACACTGAAGCTTTCTTT. This encodes CASSRSGPNTEAFF.

The chain uses TRBV20-1 and TRBJ1-1; 7 bases map to TRBD1. Per germline, CDR1 DFQATT and CDR2 SNEGSKA (reference sequence). V lost 5 bases, J lost 6 bases, and 3 bases stayed unmatched. This CDR3 is 11 amino acids long. DNA of the CDR3: TGCAGTGCTGACAGGGCTTCTGAAGCTTTCTTT. The encoded protein is CSADRASEAFF.

The chain carries TRBV6-1 and TRBJ2-2; TRBD2 aligns across 8 bases. The CDR3 spans 17 residues. The germline gives CDR1 MNHNS, CDR2 SASEGT. The V and J ends lost 1 base and 1 base, in that order; junction bases with no gene match: 5. CDR3 loop: CASSEVRLAGNTGELFF. The CDR3 DNA reads TGTGCCAGCAGTGAAGTTAGGCTAGCGGGGAACACCGGGGAGCTGTTTTTT.

The chain combines TRBV28 with TRBJ2-7; 12 nucleotides match TRBD1. Germline V gene sequence: CDR1 MDHEN, CDR2 SYDVKM. V was clipped by 5 bases and J by 4 bases; unmatched bases: 6. The CDR3 covers 15 residues. The CDR3: CASSQPGQGAYEQYF. The CDR3 nucleotides are TGTGCCAGCAGTCAACCGGGACAGGGGGCGTACGAGCAGTACTTC.

The chain couples TRBV6-2 or TRBV6-3 to TRBJ2-3; D possibly corresponds to TRBD1 (5 bases). V dropped 4 bases and J dropped 6 bases, with 11 bases sitting between them. Germline V gene data show CDR1 as MNHEY and CDR2 as SVGEGT. The CDR3 sequence is 13 residues long. Here the CDR3 reads CASSLAGSDTQYF. In DNA form, the CDR3 reads TGTGCCAGCAGTTTGGCAGGGTCGGATACGCAGTATTTT.

V is TRBV7-9 and J is TRBJ1-5; no firm D call. The V end was cut by 2 bases, the J end by 4 bases, with 6 bases between. Germline V lookup: CDR1 SEHNR, CDR2 FQNEAQ (reference sequence). The CDR3 is 13 residues long. CDR3: CASSLFPNQPQHF. The CDR3, as DNA: TGTGCCAGCAGCTTATTCCCAAATCAGCCCCAGCATTTT.

This clone was seen once. The rearrangement links TRBV5-1 to TRBJ1-1; 9 bases agree with TRBD1. J was trimmed by 6 bases and V by 4 bases; bases with no gene match: 4. The CDR3 has 13 amino acids. CDR1 SGHRS and CDR2 YFSETQ come from the germline V gene. This CDR3 reads CASSGTGGPEAFF. In nucleotides, the CDR3 is TGCGCCAGCAGCGGTACAGGGGGCCCTGAAGCTTTCTTT.

The V and J genes are TRBV4-1 and TRBJ2-7; 7 bases are a match to TRBD2. This CDR3 spans 16 amino acids. Trimming at V came to 0 bases and at J to 3 bases, leaving 8 bases not matched to a gene. CDR1 is MGHRA and CDR2 is YSYEKL in the germline V gene. The CDR3 coding sequence is TGCGCCAGCAGCCAAGATTTAGGGACTAAGCTCTACGAGCAGTACTTC. Encoded protein: CASSQDLGTKLYEQYF.

The V call is TRBV4-1, the J call TRBJ1-4, with TRBD1 matching 8 bases. The CDR3 runs 18 residues. Looked up from germline, CDR1 is MGHRA and CDR2 is YSYEKL. With 3 bases clipped from V and 5 bases from J, the junction kept 14 bases outside the gene matches. The CDR3 is CASSQGRFAGGGNEKLFF. The CDR3 nucleotides read TGCGCCAGCAGCCAGGGTCGGTTTGCAGGGGGCGGGAATGAAAAACTGTTTTTT.

This clone appeared once. V usage is TRBV20-1 and J usage is TRBJ2-5; D uncertain. V dropped 4 bases and J dropped 3 bases, with 3 bases sitting between them. CDR3 size: 10 residues. From germline, CDR1 is DFQATT and CDR2 SNEGSKA (reference sequence). The CDR3 loop is CSATEETQYF. In DNA form, the CDR3 reads TGCAGTGCTACTGAAGAGACCCAGTACTTC.

This clone turned up a few times. This rearrangement joins TRBV7-6 to TRBJ1-2, with 8 bases fitting TRBD1. V shed 5 bases, J shed 4 bases, and the junction held 6 bases outside the gene matches. This CDR3 contains 14 residues. Germline CDR1 SGHVS, CDR2 FNYEAQ. CDR3 nucleotide sequence: TGTGCCAGCAGCCCGGGACAGGAGTTCTATGGCTACACCTTC. Its translation is CASSPGQEFYGYTF.

This clone was detected once. The chain carries TRBV7-4 and TRBJ2-1; 12 nucleotides agree with TRBD2. The germline V gene has CDR1 SGHVT and CDR2 SQSDAQ. The CDR3 length is 18 residues. V shed 5 bases and J 5 bases; nucleotides not matched to a gene: 13. CDR3 region: CASSQTGLAGPNNNEQFF. The CDR3 DNA reads TGTGCCAGCAGCCAAACCGGACTAGCGGGGCCCAACAACAATGAGCAGTTCTTC.

The chain combines TRBV3-1 (or the pseudogene TRBV3-2) with TRBJ2-5; D is perhaps TRBD2 (6 bases). The CDR3 runs to 15 residues. V lost 4 bases and J 4 bases, leaving 16 bases between the germline ends. Germline CDR1 is LGHDT and CDR2 is YNNKEL (reference sequence). The CDR3 bases are TGTGCCAGCAGCCGCGGGACGTACAACCTAGAGACCCAGTACTTC. Translating it yields CASSRGTYNLETQYF.

The chain combines TRBV4-1 with TRBJ2-7, with D perhaps matching TRBD1 (5 bases). V was clipped by 4 bases and J by 6 bases, with 13 bases between them. CDR1 MGHRA and CDR2 YSYEKL come from the germline V gene. This CDR3 contains 13 residues. In DNA, the CDR3 is TGCGCCAGCAGCCTCAGGGAAAGGACCGAGCAGTACTTC. It is translated as CASSLRERTEQYF.

J is TRBJ2-1 and V is TRBV28; D gene uncertain. V gave up 3 bases and J gave up 8 bases, with 23 bases separating them. Germline loops: CDR1 MDHEN, CDR2 SYDVKM. The CDR3 covers 17 residues. The CDR3 is CASSFFPQLGSEDEQFF. CDR3 coding DNA: TGTGCCAGCAGTTTTTTTCCCCAGCTAGGTTCTGAGGATGAGCAGTTCTTC.

This chain links TRBV9 with TRBJ2-1, with 7 bases matching TRBD1. Germline V CDR1 and CDR2: SGDLS, YYNGEE. CDR3 length: 17 residues. Trimming cost V 3 bases and J 5 bases; bases outside gene matches: 14. Here the CDR3 DNA reads TGTGCCAGCAGCGCCCCCACTTCTGACAGGGCCAACAATGAGCAGTTCTTC. Translating it yields CASSAPTSDRANNEQFF. The whole variable domain, filled in from reference TRBV9 and TRBJ2-1, reads DSGVTQTPKHLITATGQRVTLRCSPRSGDLSVYWYQQSLDQGLQFLIQYYNGEERAKGNILERFSAQQFPDLHSELNLSSLELGDSALYFCASSAPTSDRANNEQFFGPGTRLTVL.

The V call is TRBV6-1, the J call TRBJ2-7, with no clear D. The V and J ends lost 1 base and 3 bases respectively, with 10 bases between them. This CDR3 is 14 amino acids long. The germline V gene encodes CDR1 MNHNS and CDR2 SASEGT. The CDR3 region is CASSEGGSLYEQYF. The CDR3 DNA reads TGTGCCAGCAGTGAAGGCGGCAGCCTCTACGAGCAGTACTTC.

V is TRBV18 and J is TRBJ1-5; 8 bases are shared with TRBD1. J lost 5 bases, V lost 7 bases, and 16 bases had no gene match. Germline V gene lookup returns CDR1 KGHSH and CDR2 LQKENI. CDR3 length: 17 amino acids. The chain's CDR3 is CASYQKAGGAGDQPQHF. The DNA of the CDR3 is TGTGCCAGCTACCAGAAGGCAGGGGGCGCGGGGGATCAGCCCCAGCATTTT.

The chain has TRBV6-1 and TRBJ2-3, with TRBD2 matching 11 bases. With 2 bases clipped from V and 5 bases from J, the junction kept 3 bases outside the gene matches. CDR3 length: 15 residues. CDR1 MNHNS and CDR2 SASEGT come from the germline V gene. The CDR3 DNA follows: TGTGCCAGCAGTGAAACTAGCGGGAGAGTAGATACGCAGTATTTT. It codes for CASSETSGRVDTQYF.

J is TRBJ1-4 and V is TRBV27; D may be TRBD1 (5 bases). The germline V gene has CDR1 MNHEY and CDR2 SMNVEV (reference sequence). This CDR3 region has 15 residues. Trimming took off 5 bases at V and 12 bases at J, with 22 bases between the two ends. The CDR3 loop reads CASSPAYTGHSQLFF. The CDR3 coding sequence is TGTGCCAGCAGTCCGGCTTATACAGGACATAGTCAACTGTTTTTT.

J is TRBJ1-5 and V is TRBV5-1; 10 bases map to TRBD1. After removal of 0 bases from V and 6 bases from J, the junction contained 6 bases not matched to a gene. This CDR3 is built from 16 residues. Germline V lookup: CDR1 SGHRS, CDR2 YFSETQ. CDR3 region: CASSLGPTGGGQPQHF. The DNA of the CDR3 is TGCGCCAGCAGCTTGGGTCCGACAGGGGGCGGTCAGCCCCAGCATTTT.